This record covers a single T cell receptor (beta chain). Antigen: not known. The entry originates in a study of shared clonotypes between healthy human individuals. Unsorted PBMC DNA went through sequencing on ten immunoSEQ deep assay plates. The protocol was immunoSEQ multiplex PCR, while the TCRdb copy is restricted to in-frame clones and leaves out a portion. The data contain 470,000 or so clones, roughly 80% of them singletons. CDR1 is SGHTA, CDR2 FQGNSA, per germline. Deletions cut 3 bases from V and 5 bases from J, with 17 bases between. The CDR3 contains 15 residues. Study-level findings and limits: Few donors restricted represented genetic and exposure-history diversity. Investigators expected sequencing depth to affect clonotype sharing among donors.

This TCR derives from a woman aged 40-49 years in good health. Some clones in this sample may be carry-over from other donors' samples. This chain connects TRBV7-2 to TRBJ2-7, with D possibly matching TRBD1 (6 bases). The sequenced material came from PBMCs. CDR3 amino acids: CASSLVGSGADEQYF. For the CDR3, the DNA is TGTGCCAGCAGCTTGGTGGGTTCAGGGGCCGACGAGCAGTACTTC.